This passage covers 20 T cell receptor beta chains from one sample sequenced in a study of identical twins. TCRdb analysed the 5' RACE reads with MiXCR anew, one entry per CDR3 protein. In the table there are some 790,000 distinct CDR3 sequences, 15% to 20% of which are singletons. These data are also associated with another study on T cells expressing NK-cell markers.

What was sequenced was PBMCs. Receptors originate from a woman aged 18-35 years in good health.

The V call is TRBV20-1, the J call TRBJ2-6; a weak D match, TRBD1 (6 bases). V was pared by 6 bases and J by 2 bases, with 11 bases between. The CDR3 loop spans 14 amino acids. Germline CDR1 DFQATT, CDR2 SNEGSKA (reference sequence). In nucleotides, the CDR3 is TGCAGTGCAAACAGGGTGGCTGGGGCCAACGTCCTGACTTTC. It encodes CSANRVAGANVLTF.

CDR3 sequence: CSARDTSGRRDTQYF. The CDR3 DNA follows: TGCAGTGCTAGAGATACTAGCGGGAGGAGAGATACGCAGTATTTT. This chain uses TRBV20-1 with TRBJ2-3; 12 bases agree with TRBD2. There are 15 residues in the CDR3. Looked up from germline, CDR1 is DFQATT and CDR2 is SNEGSKA (reference sequence). The V and J ends lost 0 bases and 5 bases, in that order; junction bases with no gene match: 3.

V and J are TRBV28 and TRBJ2-7; D is possibly TRBD1 or TRBD2 (5 bases each). V gave up 6 bases and J gave up 6 bases, with 33 bases separating them. The V gene's germline CDR1 is MDHEN and CDR2 SYDVKM. This CDR3 has 19 amino acids. Here the CDR3 reads CASSSPTRRSGLIKSEQYF. The CDR3 nucleotides are TGTGCCAGCAGCTCGCCCACTCGTCGTTCGGGGCTAATCAAAAGCGAGCAGTACTTC.

V is TRBV5-1 and J is TRBJ1-1, with D perhaps TRBD1 (6 bases). The germline CDR1 and CDR2 sequences are SGHRS and YFSETQ. The CDR3 contains 11 residues. The V and J ends lost 9 bases and 5 bases respectively, with 11 bases between them. This chain's CDR3 is CAIRTATEAFF. CDR3 DNA: TGCGCCATCCGGACAGCAACTGAAGCTTTCTTT.

CDR3 loop: CASSFANLVYEQYF. The CDR3 DNA follows: TGTGCCAGCAGCTTTGCAAATCTTGTCTACGAGCAGTACTTC. The genes are TRBV7-8 and TRBJ2-7; D is unresolved. Germline CDR1 reads SGHVS; CDR2 reads FQNEAQ. Trimming shortened V by 3 bases and J by 3 bases, and 12 bases separated the two germline ends. This CDR3 contains 14 residues.

This clonotype was seen a handful of times. J is TRBJ2-2 and V is TRBV6-1, with 8 bases aligning to TRBD2. The ends lost 6 bases at V and 6 bases at J; junction bases unmatched: 9. Germline V gene data show CDR1 as MNHNS and CDR2 as SASEGT. CDR3 length: 15 amino acids. The CDR3 loop reads CASRRGLVASGELFF. DNA of the CDR3: TGTGCCAGCAGGAGGGGACTAGTGGCGTCCGGGGAGCTGTTTTTT.

The genes are TRBV5-1 and TRBJ2-7; no reliable D call. V was cut by 0 bases and J by 0 bases, with 7 bases left in between. The CDR3 is made up of 14 amino acids. Germline CDR1 SGHRS, CDR2 YFSETQ. Here the CDR3 reads CASSLGVYSYEQYF. As DNA, the CDR3 is TGCGCCAGCAGCTTGGGGGTTTACTCCTACGAGCAGTACTTC.

This clonotype has a handful of counts. The chain carries TRBV27 and TRBJ1-2; D remains ambiguous. The germline V gene encodes CDR1 MNHEY and CDR2 SMNVEV (reference sequence). V lost 6 bases and J 6 bases, leaving 8 bases between the germline ends. The CDR3 covers 11 residues. CDR3 DNA sequence: TGTGCCAGCAGGGGAGGAGATGGCTACACCTTC. It encodes CASRGGDGYTF.

The sample holds many counts of this clonotype. CDR3 amino acids: CSFGTPGYNEQFF. The CDR3 DNA is TGCAGCTTCGGGACGCCCGGCTACAATGAGCAGTTCTTC. V and J are TRBV29-1 and TRBJ2-1, with D perhaps assigned TRBD1 or TRBD2 (5 bases each). The V and J ends lost 8 bases and 3 bases respectively, with 14 bases between them. The V gene's germline CDR1 is SQVTM and CDR2 ANQGSEA. The CDR3 runs to 13 residues.

This clonotype has more than one count but fewer than ten. The chain joins TRBV6-1 to TRBJ2-7, with TRBD2 matching 8 bases. V shed 5 bases and J 2 bases; nucleotides not matched to a gene: 8. This CDR3 contains 15 residues. Germline CDR1 MNHNS, CDR2 SASEGT. For the CDR3, the DNA is TGTGCCAGCAGTCGATCTAGCGGGCGCACCTACGAGCAGTACTTC. This sequence encodes CASSRSSGRTYEQYF.

Here the CDR3 reads CSAGRPSGSYNEQFF. The CDR3 coding sequence is TGCAGTGCTGGGCGGCCTAGCGGGTCCTACAATGAGCAGTTCTTC. The chain has TRBV20-1 and TRBJ2-1; 8 positions match TRBD2. CDR3 length equals 15 residues. CDR1 DFQATT and CDR2 SNEGSKA come from the germline V gene (reference sequence). V trimming: 5 bases; J trimming: 1 base; junction bases outside the gene matches: 7.

This clonotype was seen a few times. The chain combines TRBV30 with TRBJ2-7, with 14 positions matching TRBD2. This CDR3 comprises 14 residues. CDR1 GTSNPN and CDR2 SVGIG come from the germline V gene (reference sequence). Trimming cost V 6 bases and J 9 bases; bases outside gene matches: 10. CDR3 protein: CACQGGLAGEVQYF. CDR3 nucleotide sequence: TGTGCCTGTCAGGGGGGACTAGCGGGAGAAGTGCAGTACTTC.

The V gene is TRBV19, the J gene TRBJ2-1, with D tentatively TRBD2 (5 bases). Germline CDR1 reads LNHDA; CDR2 reads SQIVND (reference sequence). The V end was cut by 3 bases, the J end by 14 bases, with 11 bases between. The CDR3 covers 11 residues. CDR3 loop: CASSIGLAKFF. The CDR3 nucleotides read TGTGCCAGTAGTATTGGGCTAGCCAAGTTCTTC.

The table lists this clonotype with a few counts. V usage is TRBV6-5 and J usage is TRBJ1-1, with D tentatively TRBD1 (5 bases). The germline V and J ends were trimmed by 2 bases and 3 bases, with 10 bases remaining between them. The germline V gene has CDR1 MNHEY and CDR2 SVGAGI. The CDR3 extends over 14 amino acids. Here the CDR3 DNA reads TGTGCCAGCAGTTACGTTCGGGGGGACACTGAAGCTTTCTTT. Amino acid sequence: CASSYVRGDTEAFF.

The rearrangement uses TRBV7-9 and TRBJ2-1; TRBD1 might be the D (6 bases). CDR3 length: 13 amino acids. Germline V gene lookup returns CDR1 SEHNR and CDR2 FQNEAQ (reference sequence). V was trimmed by 5 bases and J by 6 bases, leaving 11 bases between them. This CDR3 reads CASSKTGPNEQFF. CDR3 DNA: TGTGCCAGCAGCAAGACAGGTCCCAATGAGCAGTTCTTC.

The chain recombines TRBV5-1 with TRBJ2-7; D remains unclear. V gave up 5 bases and J gave up 0 bases, with 15 bases separating them. The V gene's germline CDR1 is SGHRS and CDR2 YFSETQ. The CDR3 is made up of 15 amino acids. The CDR3 DNA sequence: TGCGCCAGCAGTTCGGACGCGCCCTTCTCCTACGAGCAGTACTTC. Translation: CASSSDAPFSYEQYF.

This clonotype has just a few counts. V is TRBV2 and J is TRBJ2-2, with D tentatively TRBD2 (6 bases). This CDR3 contains 13 residues. The V and J ends lost 6 bases and 4 bases respectively, with 9 bases between them. Germline lookup yields CDR1 SNHLY and CDR2 FYNNEI. The CDR3 bases are TGTGCCAGCAGCGCCGGGAGCACCGGGGAGCTGTTTTTT. This encodes CASSAGSTGELFF.

The V call is TRBV20-1, the J call TRBJ2-1; 9 nucleotides agree with TRBD2. This CDR3 is 14 amino acids long. Looked up from germline, CDR1 is DFQATT and CDR2 is SNEGSKA (reference sequence). V dropped 3 bases and J dropped 8; count of bases not matched to a gene: 8. Here the CDR3 DNA reads TGCAGTGCTAGGAGTCCAGCGGGGGGCTATGAGCAGTTCTTC. It yields the protein CSARSPAGGYEQFF.

This rearrangement joins TRBV19 to TRBJ2-1; possibly TRBD1 or TRBD2 for D (5 bases each). Germline V lookup: CDR1 LNHDA, CDR2 SQIVND (reference sequence). This CDR3 is built from 12 residues. With 7 bases removed from V and 8 bases from J, the gap between germline ends came to 12 bases. The chain's CDR3 is CASNRGRDEQFF. The CDR3 bases are TGTGCCAGTAATAGGGGACGAGATGAGCAGTTCTTC.

This clonotype was seen only a few times. The J gene is TRBJ2-3, the V gene TRBV4-1, with TRBD1 identical over 9 bases. The germline V gene encodes CDR1 MGHRA and CDR2 YSYEKL. This CDR3 is 16 amino acids long. Losses at the gene ends were 5 bases for V and 4 bases for J; bases not matched to a gene: 10. The CDR3 loop reads CASSGSGTGFSDTQYF. CDR3 nucleotides: TGCGCCAGCAGCGGTTCCGGGACAGGGTTTTCAGATACGCAGTATTTT.